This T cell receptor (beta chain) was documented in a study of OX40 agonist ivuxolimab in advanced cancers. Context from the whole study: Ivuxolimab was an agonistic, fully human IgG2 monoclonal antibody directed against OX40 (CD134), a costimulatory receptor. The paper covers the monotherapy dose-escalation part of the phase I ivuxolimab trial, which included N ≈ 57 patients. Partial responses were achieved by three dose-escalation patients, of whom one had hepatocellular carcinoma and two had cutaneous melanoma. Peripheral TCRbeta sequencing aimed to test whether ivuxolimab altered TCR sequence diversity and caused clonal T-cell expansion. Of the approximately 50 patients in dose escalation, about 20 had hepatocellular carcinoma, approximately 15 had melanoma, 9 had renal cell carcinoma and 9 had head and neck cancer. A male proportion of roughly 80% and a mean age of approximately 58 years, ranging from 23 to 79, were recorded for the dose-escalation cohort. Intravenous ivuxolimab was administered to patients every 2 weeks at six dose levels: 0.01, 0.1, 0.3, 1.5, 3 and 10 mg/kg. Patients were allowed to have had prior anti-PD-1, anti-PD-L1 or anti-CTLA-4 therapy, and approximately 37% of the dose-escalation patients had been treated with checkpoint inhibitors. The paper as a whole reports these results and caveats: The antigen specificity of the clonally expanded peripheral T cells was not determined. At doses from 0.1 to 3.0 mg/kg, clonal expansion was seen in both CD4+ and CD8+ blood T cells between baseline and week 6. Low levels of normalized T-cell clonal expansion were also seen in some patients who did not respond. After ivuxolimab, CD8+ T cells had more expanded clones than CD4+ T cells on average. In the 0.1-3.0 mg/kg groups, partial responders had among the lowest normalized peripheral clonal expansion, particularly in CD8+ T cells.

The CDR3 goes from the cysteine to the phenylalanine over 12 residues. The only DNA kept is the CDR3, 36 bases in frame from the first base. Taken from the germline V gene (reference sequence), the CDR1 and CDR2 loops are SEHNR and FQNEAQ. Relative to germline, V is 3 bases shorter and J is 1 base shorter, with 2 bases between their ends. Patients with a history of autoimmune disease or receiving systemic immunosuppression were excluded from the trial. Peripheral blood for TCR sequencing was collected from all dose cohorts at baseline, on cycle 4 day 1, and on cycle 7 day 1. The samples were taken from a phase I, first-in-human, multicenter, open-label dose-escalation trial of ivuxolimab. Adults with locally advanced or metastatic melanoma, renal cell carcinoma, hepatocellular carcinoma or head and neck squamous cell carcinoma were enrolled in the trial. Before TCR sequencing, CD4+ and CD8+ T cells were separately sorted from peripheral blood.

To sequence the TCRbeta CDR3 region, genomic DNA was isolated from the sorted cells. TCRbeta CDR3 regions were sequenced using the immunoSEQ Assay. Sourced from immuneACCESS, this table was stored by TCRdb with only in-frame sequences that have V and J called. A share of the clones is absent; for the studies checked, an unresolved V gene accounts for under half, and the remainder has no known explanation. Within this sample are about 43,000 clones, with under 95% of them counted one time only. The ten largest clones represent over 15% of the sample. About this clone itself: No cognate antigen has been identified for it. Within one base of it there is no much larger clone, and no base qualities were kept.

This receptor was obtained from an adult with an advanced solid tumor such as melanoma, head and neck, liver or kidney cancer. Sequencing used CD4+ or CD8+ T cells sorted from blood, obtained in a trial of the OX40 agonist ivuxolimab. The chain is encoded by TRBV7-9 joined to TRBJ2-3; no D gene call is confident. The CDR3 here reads CASSFGTDTQYF. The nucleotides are TGTGCCAGCAGCTTTGGCACAGATACGCAGTATTTT. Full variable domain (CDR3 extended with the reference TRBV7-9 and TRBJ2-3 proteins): DTGVSQNPRHKITKRGQNVTFRCDPISEHNRLYWYRQTLGQGPEFLTYFQNEAQLEKSRLLSDRFSAERPKGSFSTLEIQRTEQGDSAMYLCASSFGTDTQYFGPGTRLTVL.